Below are 6 T cell receptor beta chains sequenced from a single sample in a study of cytomegalovirus exposure and HLA in healthy donors. The PCR was carried out with 60 Vbeta primers and 13 Jbeta primers. Profiling relied on immunoSEQ multiplex PCR, and the TCRdb table lists in-frame clones only, not all of them. The sample lists about 210,000 clones; under 85% were seen once. Sample: PBMCs. These receptors were taken from a woman in her forties or fifties in good health and CMV-seropositive.

This clone has more than one count but fewer than ten. The chain employs TRBV19 and TRBJ1-5; unclear D gene. CDR1 is LNHDA, CDR2 SQIVND, per germline (reference sequence). V lost 8 bases and J lost 1, with 12 bases in between. The length of the CDR3 is 14 residues. CDR3 DNA: TGTGCCAGTGGCCGGACGGGAAGCAATCAGCCCCAGCATTTT. Encoded protein: CASGRTGSNQPQHF.

V usage is TRBV4-2 and J usage is TRBJ2-7; 11 bases line up with TRBD1. J lost 4 bases, V lost 0 bases, and 5 bases had no gene match. CDR1 LGHNA and CDR2 YNFKEQ come from the germline V gene. The CDR3 has 16 residues. The CDR3 spells CASSQDSGTGGYEQYF. The CDR3 DNA follows: TGTGCCAGCAGCCAAGACTCCGGGACAGGGGGGTACGAGCAGTACTTC.

The CDR3 DNA reads TGTGCCATCAGTGAGTCCGGCTCTGGAAACACCATATATTTT. It codes for CAISESGSGNTIYF. The chain couples TRBV10-3 to TRBJ1-3; no clear D. CDR1 ENHRY and CDR2 SYGVKD come from the germline V gene. The CDR3 contains 14 residues. Deletions cut 0 bases from V and 0 bases from J, with 3 bases between.

V and J are TRBV5-4 and TRBJ2-3, with TRBD2 matching 12 bases. The CDR3 covers 15 residues. Germline CDR1 SGHNT, CDR2 YYREEE (reference sequence). V lost 4 bases and J lost 1; bases outside the gene matches: 1. CDR3 loop: CASSPSGGGTDTQYF. The CDR3, as DNA: TGTGCCAGCAGCCCTAGCGGGGGGGGCACAGATACGCAGTATTTT.

This rearrangement joins TRBV2 to TRBJ1-4; D perhaps matches TRBD1 (6 bases). The CDR3 totals 12 residues. Germline V lookup: CDR1 SNHLY, CDR2 FYNNEI. V lost 7 bases, J lost 8 bases, and 11 bases lay in between. CDR3 sequence reads: CASNRGKEKLFF. In DNA, the CDR3 is TGTGCCAGCAATAGGGGGAAGGAAAAACTGTTTTTT.

This chain uses TRBV19 with TRBJ2-7, with 11 bases identical to TRBD1. The CDR3 has 15 residues. Trimming cost V 5 bases and J 4 bases; bases outside gene matches: 7. The V gene's germline CDR1 is LNHDA and CDR2 SQIVND (reference sequence). The CDR3 region is CASSAGTGGTYEQYF. The DNA for the CDR3 is TGTGCCAGTAGTGCAGGGACAGGGGGTACGTACGAGCAGTACTTC.